Below, 8 T cell receptor beta chains from the same sample are listed, as sequenced in a study of shared clonotypes between healthy human individuals. The data were produced by immunoSEQ multiplex PCR, yet TCRdb's version contains in-frame clones alone and is incomplete. The sample comprises a few million clones, approximately 90% of which are singletons, and 0.13% to 0.15% rests with the top ten. Sequenced material: naive CD4+ T cells sorted from blood. Documented subset: CD45RA+ positively selected. The origin of the receptors is a man between 18 and 35 years old in good health.

In its sample, this clone was seen a few times. This chain uses TRBV21-1 with TRBJ1-5. TRBV21-1 is classified as a pseudogene. The CDR3 extends over 16 amino acids. DNA for the CDR3: TGTGCCAGCAGCAAAGCTCCGACCATTAGCAATCAGCCCCAGCATTTT. Protein product: CASSKAPTISNQPQHF.

DNA of the CDR3: TGTGCCAGCAGCTTTGGGACAGGGGGAGATACGCAGTATTTT. It codes for CASSFGTGGDTQYF. This sequence joins TRBV7-9 and TRBJ2-3, with TRBD1 matching 11 bases. Germline V CDR1 and CDR2: SEHNR, FQNEAQ (reference sequence). Trimming took 3 bases from V and 5 from J; bases not matched to a gene: 1. This CDR3 region has 14 residues.

This chain links TRBV6-6 with TRBJ1-2; D may be TRBD1 (6 bases). V was pared by 2 bases and J by 5 bases, with 15 bases between. There are 15 residues in the CDR3. Germline V gene data show CDR1 as MNHNY and CDR2 as SVGAGI (reference sequence). CDR3: CASSYGEGVHYGYTF. In nucleotides, the CDR3 is TGTGCCAGCAGTTACGGGGAGGGGGTTCATTATGGCTACACCTTC.

The V gene is TRBV5-1, the J gene TRBJ2-7, with D perhaps being TRBD1 or TRBD2 (6 bases each). Germline CDR1 reads SGHRS; CDR2 reads YFSETQ. Trimming removed 3 bases at V and 7 bases at J, with 20 bases between. The CDR3 runs 15 residues. CDR3 sequence reads: CASSSLRGPPGEQYF. The CDR3 bases are TGCGCCAGCAGCTCCCTACGGGGGCCCCCTGGGGAGCAGTACTTC.

The chain links TRBV5-1 to TRBJ2-2, with TRBD2 matching 10 bases. This CDR3 contains 16 residues. After removal of 4 bases from V and 2 bases from J, the junction contained 5 bases not matched to a gene. Germline assignment: CDR1 SGHRS and CDR2 YFSETQ. CDR3 loop: CASSPQLAGNTGELFF. The CDR3 DNA follows: TGCGCCAGCAGCCCTCAACTAGCGGGAAACACCGGGGAGCTGTTTTTT.

The chain combines TRBV5-1 with TRBJ2-2, with a tentative D call TRBD2 (6 bases). The CDR3 spans 16 residues. CDR1 and CDR2 (germline): SGHRS, YFSETQ. V was trimmed by 0 bases and J by 1 base, leaving 10 bases between them. CDR3: CASSLEVAENTGELFF. The CDR3 bases are TGCGCCAGCAGCTTGGAGGTAGCGGAGAACACCGGGGAGCTGTTTTTT.

J is TRBJ1-5 and V is TRBV28; 9 positions agree with TRBD1. J gave up 8 bases and V 0 bases, and 5 bases lay outside the gene matches. CDR3 length equals 15 residues. CDR1 is MDHEN and CDR2 is SYDVKM in the germline V gene. The CDR3 DNA follows: TGTGCCAGCAGTTTATGGGGACAGGGAAGGGAGCCCCAGCATTTT. It is translated as CASSLWGQGREPQHF.

The V call is TRBV30, the J call TRBJ1-3; 9 nucleotides align to TRBD1. The CDR3 length is 13 residues. Germline loops: CDR1 GTSNPN, CDR2 SVGIG (reference sequence). V shed 3 bases and J 11 bases; nucleotides not matched to a gene: 8. The CDR3 spells CAWRHLQGAPIYF. In DNA, the CDR3 is TGTGCCTGGAGACATTTACAGGGGGCCCCCATATATTTT.